This paragraph reports one TCR beta chain. A second PCR of roughly 6 to 12 cycles used a sample-barcoded 5' primer and a J-beta primer mix. TCRdb reprocessed the 5' RACE reads via MiXCR and lists one record per CDR3 protein. This sample has 500,000 to 650,000 distinct CDR3 sequences, with around 27% found just once. The CDR3 length is 16 residues. Germline V gene lookup returns CDR1 SGDLS and CDR2 YYNGEE. Trimming took off 0 bases at V and 2 bases at J, with 13 bases between the two ends. These data are taken from a study of blood T cells in healthy people across ages. Separately, the same data were catalogued under a study of T cells of mothers and their children.

Sequenced material: blood. This receptor was obtained from a boy between 2 and 10 years old in good health. The V call is TRBV9, the J call TRBJ2-3; D is uncertain. This CDR3 is CASSVEGLIFTDTQYF. The DNA for the CDR3 is TGTGCCAGCAGCGTAGAGGGCCTAATTTTCACAGATACGCAGTATTTT.